This T cell receptor (beta chain) came from a study of beta chain features in type 1 diabetes. Study details: Patients shared similar age, gender and cell yields with healthy donors.

Of the isolated RNA, all was reverse transcribed, and so the sequenced material was expressed TCRB transcripts. Using immunoSEQ multiplex PCR, the repertoire was profiled, and TCRdb retains in-frame clones only, with some absent. The sample includes some 120,000 clones, roughly a sixth seen only once; the top ten take roughly 2.6%. The study, taken as a whole, reports: Shorter templates may be favored by PCR, equally so in patients and controls. Type 1 diabetes patients showed fewer insertions and more deletions at VDJ junctions. Moderate but significant shortening of TCRB CDR3s was recorded in all four CD4+ subsets from Type 1 diabetes patients.

As for this clone: What it binds is not known.

Germline V gene data show CDR1 as SGHTA and CDR2 as FQGNSA. This CDR3 has 13 residues. Trimming pared 5 bases from V and 1 base from J, leaving 9 bases between. This receptor was obtained from a man younger than 35 with type 1 diabetes. V and J are TRBV7-2 and TRBJ2-7; D gene uncertain. The sample taken for sequencing was central memory CD4+ T cells from blood. CDR3 residues: CASSRSGSYEQYF. DNA of the CDR3: TGTGCCAGCAGCCGATCAGGTTCCTACGAGCAGTACTTC. Supplemented by reference TRBV7-2 and TRBJ2-7, the full variable domain reads GAGVSQSPSNKVTEKGKDVELRCDPISGHTALYWYRQSLGQGLEFLIYFQGNSAPDKSGLPSDRFSAERTGGSVSTLTIQRTQQEDSAVYLCASSRSGSYEQYFGPGTRLTVT.